Presented here are 31 T cell receptor beta chains from one specimen sequenced in a study of blood T cells in healthy people across ages. For the second PCR, which ran for about 7 to 12 cycles, a sample-barcoded 5' primer and a J-beta primer mix were used. Each CDR3 protein gets one entry after TCRdb re-called the 5' RACE reads with MiXCR. Of about 580,000 distinct CDR3 sequences detected, 47% appear once; the ten largest clones hold around 25%. The specimen sequenced was blood. These receptors originate from a man older than 75 in good health.

J is TRBJ2-5 and V is TRBV6-5; 11 bases are a match to TRBD2. V dropped 6 bases and J dropped 11; count of bases not matched to a gene: 17. The V gene's germline CDR1 is MNHEY and CDR2 SVGAGI. The CDR3 is made up of 16 amino acids. The chain's CDR3 is CASSYTSGRIYNEQYF. In DNA form, the CDR3 reads TGTGCCAGCAGCTACACTAGCGGGAGAATCTACAATGAGCAGTACTTC.

There are a few counts of this clonotype. This chain links TRBV9 with TRBJ2-3; 8 bases fit TRBD2. This CDR3 is built from 15 residues. Germline V gives CDR1 SGDLS, CDR2 YYNGEE. V dropped 5 bases and J dropped 4; count of bases not matched to a gene: 9. This chain's CDR3 is CASRAAGGWSDTQYF. CDR3 sequence (DNA): TGTGCCAGCAGAGCGGCGGGAGGTTGGTCAGATACGCAGTATTTT.

This clonotype was observed a few times. The chain has TRBV7-6 and TRBJ2-3; D possibly uses TRBD1 or TRBD2 (5 bases each). The CDR3 loop spans 16 amino acids. Looked up from germline, CDR1 is SGHVS and CDR2 is FNYEAQ. The V and J ends lost 0 bases and 5 bases respectively, with 15 bases between them. CDR3 region: CASSLAGTRFQDTQYF. The CDR3 DNA reads TGTGCCAGCAGCTTAGCGGGGACCCGGTTCCAAGATACGCAGTATTTT.

The V gene is TRBV27, the J gene TRBJ1-2; weak D call: TRBD1 (6 bases). Per germline, CDR1 MNHEY and CDR2 SMNVEV (reference sequence). The CDR3 has 15 amino acids. Trimming stripped 0 bases from V and 3 bases from J, with 11 bases between. The CDR3 loop reads CASSLSGGAHYGYTF. The CDR3, as DNA: TGTGCCAGCAGTTTATCGGGGGGCGCACACTATGGCTACACCTTC.

This clonotype was seen at least ten times. This rearrangement joins TRBV6-5 to TRBJ2-7; TRBD2 aligns across 10 bases. CDR3 size: 15 residues. The trim removed 6 bases at V and 2 bases at J, leaving 7 bases unmatched. CDR1 is MNHEY, CDR2 SVGAGI, per germline. The CDR3 DNA sequence: TGTGCCAGCAGCCAAGGACTAGCGGAAACCTACGAGCAGTACTTC. Its translation: CASSQGLAETYEQYF.

The chain couples TRBV6-5 to TRBJ2-6; D is unclear. The CDR3 spans 14 residues. V dropped 10 bases and J dropped 0 bases, with 10 bases sitting between them. Germline V lookup: CDR1 MNHEY, CDR2 SVGAGI. The CDR3 loop reads CAIRAASGANVLTF. In nucleotides, the CDR3 is TGTGCCATCCGGGCCGCCTCTGGGGCCAACGTCCTGACTTTC.

This clonotype came up a few times. The chain combines TRBV6-2 or TRBV6-3 with TRBJ2-1, with 9 bases identical to TRBD1. The ends lost 5 bases at V and 4 bases at J; junction bases unmatched: 3. Germline CDR1 MNHEY, CDR2 SVGEGT. The CDR3 has 14 amino acids. The CDR3 loop reads CASSPTGGYNEQFF. The CDR3 DNA follows: TGTGCCAGCAGTCCGACAGGGGGTTACAATGAGCAGTTCTTC.

This clonotype has only a few counts. The rearrangement uses TRBV7-8 and TRBJ2-7; a weak D match, TRBD1 (5 bases). V lost 4 bases and J lost 2, with 12 bases in between. The CDR3 is 14 residues long. Germline values: CDR1 SGHVS, CDR2 FQNEAQ. The CDR3 is CASSSRTPPYEQYF. CDR3 DNA: TGTGCCAGCAGCTCCCGGACACCTCCCTACGAGCAGTACTTC.

In this sample, this clonotype turned up a few times. This chain links TRBV7-9 with TRBJ1-1; tentative D call: TRBD1 (6 bases). This CDR3 is built from 14 residues. Germline-derived CDR1 and CDR2 are SEHNR and FQNEAQ (reference sequence). V was clipped by 5 bases and J by 2 bases, with 12 bases between them. The CDR3 DNA is TGTGCCAGCAGCGCTCAGGGGCAAAACACTGAAGCTTTCTTT. Translated: CASSAQGQNTEAFF.

The chain uses TRBV29-1 and TRBJ2-4; D possibly matches TRBD1 or TRBD2 (5 bases each). With 3 bases removed from V and 1 base from J, the gap between germline ends came to 10 bases. CDR3 length equals 14 residues. CDR1 SQVTM and CDR2 ANQGSEA come from the germline V gene. The DNA of the CDR3 is TGCAGCGTTGAGGCAGGGACCGCCAAAAACATTCAGTACTTC. Protein product: CSVEAGTAKNIQYF.

This clonotype was seen repeatedly, ten times or more. The J gene is TRBJ2-3, the V gene TRBV6-6, with unresolved D. The CDR3 has 15 amino acids. In germline, CDR1 is MNHNY, CDR2 SVGAGI (reference sequence). Trimming stripped 0 bases from V and 4 bases from J, with 11 bases between. The DNA of the CDR3 is TGTGCCAGCAGTTACTCGAATACACGCCCAGATACGCAGTATTTT. Translating gives CASSYSNTRPDTQYF.

The chain combines TRBV5-1 with TRBJ2-1, with 8 nucleotides matching TRBD2. Germline V gene lookup returns CDR1 SGHRS and CDR2 YFSETQ. This CDR3 region has 16 residues. Trimming at V came to 0 bases and at J to 2 bases, leaving 4 bases not matched to a gene. CDR3: CASSLGTSGPYNEQFF. The CDR3 nucleotides read TGCGCCAGCAGCTTGGGAACTAGCGGACCCTACAATGAGCAGTTCTTC. Complete variable domain (other parts from reference TRBV5-1 and TRBJ2-1): KAGVTQTPRYLIKTRGQQVTLSCSPISGHRSVSWYQQTPGQGLQFLFEYFSETQRNKGNFPGRFSGRQFSNSRSEMNVSTLELGDSALYLCASSLGTSGPYNEQFFGPGTRLTVL.

The chain employs TRBV24-1 and TRBJ2-1, with D possibly TRBD2 on 5 matching bases. Germline V gene data show CDR1 as KGHDR and CDR2 as SFDVKD. The CDR3 covers 14 residues. V lost 1 base and J lost 6, with 9 bases in between. CDR3 sequence reads: CATSDFGDPNEQFF. CDR3 coding DNA: TGTGCCACCAGTGATTTCGGGGATCCCAATGAGCAGTTCTTC.

With respect to this clonotype: Given the absence of the conserved phenylalanine or tryptophan at the CDR3 end, a read error is likely. CDR3 sequence (DNA): TGTGCCAGCAGCTTGCTCGCCTTAAACACCGGGGAGCTGTTTTTG. Its translation: CASSLLALNTGELFL. The chain uses TRBV5-6 and TRBJ2-2; the D is unclear. The V gene's germline CDR1 is SGHDT and CDR2 YYEEEE. This CDR3 contains 15 residues. Deletions cut 1 base from V and 2 bases from J, with 9 bases between.

This chain links TRBV20-1 with TRBJ1-2; no clear D. V was cut by 5 bases and J by 0 bases, with 13 bases left in between. The CDR3 consists of 14 residues. CDR1 is DFQATT, CDR2 SNEGSKA, per germline (reference sequence). CDR3 nucleotides: TGCAGTGCTTCGGACCGTACCGCTAACTATGGCTACACCTTC. Translating gives CSASDRTANYGYTF.

The chain joins TRBV20-1 to TRBJ2-5, with D unresolved. TRBJ2-7 explains the end of the DNA better; the J call may be wrong. Germline V gene lookup returns CDR1 DFQATT and CDR2 SNEGSKA (reference sequence). The CDR3 length is 11 residues. The CDR3 reads CSALSWCEQYF. The CDR3 region has the DNA TGCAGTGCCCTGAGCTGGTGCGAGCAGTACTTC.

This clonotype was seen at least ten times. The chain links TRBV6-5 to TRBJ2-3; D not resolved. V lost 0 bases and J lost 6, with 10 bases in between. CDR3 size: 14 residues. Germline CDR1 reads MNHEY; CDR2 reads SVGAGI. The CDR3: CASSYSIVQDTQYF. CDR3 nucleotides: TGTGCCAGCAGTTACTCGATAGTTCAGGATACGCAGTATTTT.

Notes on this clonotype: At one of its ends the junction is not consistent with the germline gene, which may arise from a read error. The chain joins TRBV6-2 or TRBV6-3 to TRBJ2-5; no firm D call. CDR1 and CDR2 from the germline V gene are MNHEY and SVGEGT. The CDR3 is made up of 14 amino acids. CDR3 protein: CASSYWPTQGTQYF. In DNA, the CDR3 is TGTGCCAGCAGTTACTGGCCAACACAAGGGACCCAGTACTTC.

This clonotype has a handful of counts. The V and J genes are TRBV27 and TRBJ2-3; possible D gene TRBD2, 7 bases. This CDR3 comprises 13 residues. V lost 2 bases and J lost 11, with 14 bases in between. In germline, CDR1 is MNHEY, CDR2 SMNVEV (reference sequence). The CDR3 bases are TGTGCCAGCAGTTTAGCGGAGGGGGGGTTGCAGTATTTT. This codes for CASSLAEGGLQYF.

With regard to this clonotype: Compared with germline, one end of the junction differs, possibly owing to a read error. The chain uses TRBV20-1 and TRBJ2-2; the D gene could be TRBD1 or TRBD2 (5 bases each). The CDR3 consists of 13 residues. Germline values: CDR1 DFQATT, CDR2 SNEGSKA (reference sequence). In DNA, the CDR3 is TGCAGTGCGAGAGGGGTGAACACCGGGGAGCTGTTTTTT. Its translation: CSARGVNTGELFF.

Ten or more counts support this clonotype. The chain uses TRBV6-6 and TRBJ2-1, with D unresolved. The germline V gene encodes CDR1 MNHNY and CDR2 SVGAGI (reference sequence). CDR3 length: 12 residues. Trimming took off 6 bases at V and 8 bases at J, with 11 bases between the two ends. The CDR3 DNA is TGTGCCAGCAGGGAAGGCGATGATGAGCAGTTCTTC. Protein sequence: CASREGDDEQFF.

The chain carries TRBV5-5 and TRBJ2-7, with D possibly matching TRBD2 (6 bases). CDR1 and CDR2 from the germline V gene are SGHKS and YYEKEE (reference sequence). This CDR3 has 14 amino acids. V was cut by 4 bases and J by 3 bases, with 14 bases left in between. CDR3 bases: TGTGCCAGCAGCACCCAAGGAGGGCTCTACGAGCAGTACTTC. Its translation: CASSTQGGLYEQYF.

The chain employs TRBV7-2 and TRBJ2-5; TRBD2 agrees at 7 bases. Germline CDR1 and CDR2: SGHTA and FQGNSA. This CDR3 comprises 14 residues. V shed 0 bases, J shed 14 bases, and the junction held 12 bases outside the gene matches. CDR3 in amino acids: CASSLAGGPETRYF. The CDR3 DNA follows: TGTGCCAGCAGCTTAGCGGGAGGGCCGGAGACCCGATACTTC.

The chain recombines TRBV5-1 with TRBJ2-7; tentative D call: TRBD1 (5 bases). The CDR3 runs 15 residues. V lost 0 bases, J lost 2 bases, and 12 bases lay in between. Looked up from germline, CDR1 is SGHRS and CDR2 is YFSETQ. The CDR3 loop is CASSLVSGLTYEQYF. The DNA for the CDR3 is TGCGCCAGCAGCTTGGTGTCAGGGCTAACCTACGAGCAGTACTTC.

This chain links TRBV6-1 with TRBJ1-2, with TRBD1 as a possible D gene (5 bases). Germline CDR1 and CDR2: MNHNS and SASEGT. There are 14 residues in the CDR3. The V end lost 4 bases, the J end lost 3 bases, and 12 bases lay between the germline ends. The DNA for the CDR3 is TGTGCCAGCAGTGTAACCGGGGCCGACTATGGCTACACCTTC. This translates into CASSVTGADYGYTF.

This clonotype turned up a few times. The chain joins TRBV6-6 to TRBJ1-4, with TRBD1 matching 9 bases. The ends lost 5 bases at V and 5 bases at J; junction bases unmatched: 9. The CDR3 has 16 amino acids. Germline V gene data show CDR1 as MNHNY and CDR2 as SVGAGI (reference sequence). The CDR3 nucleotides read TGTGCCAGCAGTGACCCGGGACAGGGCGTGAATGAAAAACTGTTTTTT. Translated: CASSDPGQGVNEKLFF.

CDR3 coding DNA: TGCAGCGTTGATGAAAAAGGGACGCGGGGATCCTTTGGCTACACCTTC. Amino acids: CSVDEKGTRGSFGYTF. The gene calls are TRBV29-1 and TRBJ1-2, with D perhaps matching TRBD1 (5 bases). Germline V lookup: CDR1 SQVTM, CDR2 ANQGSEA. The germline V and J ends were trimmed by 3 bases and 7 bases, with 24 bases remaining between them. The CDR3 totals 16 residues.

This sequence joins TRBV7-6 and TRBJ2-5; D assignment may be TRBD1 or TRBD2 (5 bases each). Germline CDR1 is SGHVS and CDR2 is FNYEAQ. The CDR3 extends over 13 amino acids. V lost 5 bases and J 9 bases, leaving 16 bases between the germline ends. The CDR3, as DNA: TGTGCCAGCAGCACGTTAGCTCGAGGGGCCCAGTACTTC. Protein sequence: CASSTLARGAQYF.

This clonotype was found a few times. The chain carries TRBV12-3 or TRBV12-4 and TRBJ1-6, with D hard to call. Trimming pared 2 bases from V and 7 bases from J, leaving 12 bases between. The CDR3 loop spans 15 amino acids. CDR3 sequence (DNA): TGTGCCAGCAGTTTACAGGCGGGATGGAATTCACCCCTCCACTTT. Its translation is CASSLQAGWNSPLHF.

The CDR3 DNA sequence: TGCAGTGCTACCGAAGGGGGTTACAATGAGCAGTTCTTC. Its protein is CSATEGGYNEQFF. This chain links TRBV20-1 with TRBJ2-1, with D perhaps matching TRBD1 (6 bases). The CDR3 totals 13 residues. V shed 4 bases and J shed 4 bases, with 11 bases lying between them. The germline CDR1 and CDR2 sequences are DFQATT and SNEGSKA (reference sequence).

V and J are TRBV2 and TRBJ2-7; D might be TRBD1 or TRBD2, each matching 5 bases. The germline gives CDR1 SNHLY, CDR2 FYNNEI. Trimming shortened V by 6 bases and J by 1 base, and 10 bases separated the two germline ends. The CDR3 spans 13 residues. The CDR3 here is CASRWDGSYEQYF. CDR3 sequence (DNA): TGTGCCAGCAGGTGGGACGGATCCTACGAGCAGTACTTC. Drawing the rest from reference TRBV2 and TRBJ2-7, the complete variable domain is EPEVTQTPSHQVTQMGQEVILRCVPISNHLYFYWYRQILGQKVEFLVSFYNNEISEKSEIFDDQFSVERPDGSNFTLKIRSTKLEDSAMYFCASRWDGSYEQYFGPGTRLTVT.